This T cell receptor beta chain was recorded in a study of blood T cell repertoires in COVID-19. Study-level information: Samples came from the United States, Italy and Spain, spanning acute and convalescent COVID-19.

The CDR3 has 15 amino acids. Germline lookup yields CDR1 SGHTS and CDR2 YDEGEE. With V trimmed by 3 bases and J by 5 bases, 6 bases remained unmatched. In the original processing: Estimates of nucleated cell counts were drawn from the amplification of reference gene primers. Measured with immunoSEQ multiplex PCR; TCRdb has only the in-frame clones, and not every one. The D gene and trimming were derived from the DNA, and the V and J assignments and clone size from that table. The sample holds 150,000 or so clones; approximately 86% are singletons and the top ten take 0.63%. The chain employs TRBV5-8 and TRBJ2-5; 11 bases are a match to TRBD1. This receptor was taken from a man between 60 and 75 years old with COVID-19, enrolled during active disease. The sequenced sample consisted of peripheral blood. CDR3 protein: CASSWTGGSMETQYF. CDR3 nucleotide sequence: TGTGCCAGCAGCTGGACAGGGGGCTCGATGGAGACCCAGTACTTC.